This section outlines one TCR beta chain sequence together with its context. Its antigen is not known. These data are taken from a study of T-cell reconstitution after alpha-beta-depleted transplantation in children. Study outcomes and limitations: After transplant, high TCRbeta diversity at day 60 in some patients arose from surviving recipient T cells and thymic progenitors. T cells produced anew were the main source of T-cell counts and diversity one year after transplant. As was reported, about two months after transplant, alpha-beta T cells came from several hundred expanded graft clones.

The authors prepared the TCRbeta library with unique molecular identifiers. TCRdb recomputed calls from the PCR reads with MiXCR, one row per CDR3 protein. The sample has about 900,000 distinct CDR3 sequences, roughly 29% seen once. This sample comprised PBMCs, mostly from graft donor cells, obtained 360 days after TCRalphabeta/CD19-depleted stem cell transplant. The source is a boy under three years old who had a stem cell transplant for SCID, so the T cells may come from the graft donor.

The CDR3 loop reads CASSQAITRGVYNEQFF. CDR3 nucleotides: TGCGCCAGCAGCCAAGCCATCACTAGAGGGGTTTACAATGAGCAGTTCTTC. The V and J genes are TRBV4-1 and TRBJ2-1, with D possibly being TRBD1 or TRBD2 (5 bases each). In germline, CDR1 is MGHRA, CDR2 YSYEKL. CDR3 length equals 17 residues. V was trimmed by 1 base and J by 4 bases, leaving 17 bases between them.